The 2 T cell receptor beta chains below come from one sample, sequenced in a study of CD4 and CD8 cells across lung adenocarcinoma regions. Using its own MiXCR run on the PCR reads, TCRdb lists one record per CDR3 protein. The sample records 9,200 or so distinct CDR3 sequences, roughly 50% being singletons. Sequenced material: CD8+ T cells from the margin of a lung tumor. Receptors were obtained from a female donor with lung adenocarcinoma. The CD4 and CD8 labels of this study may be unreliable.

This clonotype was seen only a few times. CDR3 in DNA: TGTGCCAGCAGCCCTTCCCCCGGGACTCTAAATGAGCAGTTCTTC. Protein sequence: CASSPSPGTLNEQFF. The chain has TRBV7-3 and TRBJ2-1; a possible D gene is TRBD2 (6 bases). Germline V gives CDR1 SGHTA, CDR2 FQGTGA. V was cut by 5 bases and J by 7 bases, with 18 bases left in between. The CDR3 runs 15 residues.

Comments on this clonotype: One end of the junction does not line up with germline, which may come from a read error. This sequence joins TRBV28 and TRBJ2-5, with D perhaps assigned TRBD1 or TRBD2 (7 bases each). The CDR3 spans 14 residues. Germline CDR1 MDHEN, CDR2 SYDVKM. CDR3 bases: TGTGCGGGCAGCGGGGTAGGGGGCACAGAGACGCAGTACTTC. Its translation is CAGSGVGGTETQYF.